This T cell receptor beta chain comes out of a study of cytomegalovirus exposure and HLA in healthy donors. Study-wide results and limits: A later analysis linked about 17,000 TCR beta sequences to HLA alleles at 0.05 false discovery rate. Analysis performed later showed TCR beta chains linked to HLA being more clonally expanded than equally common others. No immune exposure information besides CMV serostatus was available.

Primers: 60 Vbeta forward and 13 Jbeta reverse. Some clones are missing from TCRdb's copy, which holds only in-frame ones; the method was immunoSEQ multiplex PCR. Of tens of thousands of clones in the sample, 82% were seen once. On this clone itself: The antigen is not known.

CDR1 is ENHRY, CDR2 SYGVKD, per germline. V shed 8 bases and J 4 bases; nucleotides not matched to a gene: 6. The CDR3 length is 15 residues. This TCR came from a man aged 45-65 years in good health and CMV-seronegative. The chain uses TRBV10-3 and TRBJ2-3, with 13 bases lining up with TRBD2. Sequences were obtained from PBMCs. The CDR3 sequence is CAISELAGGADTQYF. As DNA, the CDR3 is TGTGCCATCTCGGAACTAGCGGGAGGGGCAGATACGCAGTATTTT.